These T cell receptor beta chains were read from a single sample in a study of T-cell reconstitution after alpha-beta-depleted transplantation in children. TCRdb re-called the PCR reads through MiXCR, storing one row per CDR3 protein. The sample records fewer than 350,000 distinct CDR3 sequences, about 9.5% being singletons. The source material was PBMCs, sampled before TCRalphabeta/CD19-depleted stem cell transplant. The receptors were sampled from a boy under two years old with acute myeloid leukemia, due to receive a stem cell transplant. The CDR3 runs from the conserved cysteine through the conserved F or W. A D gene is named only where the DNA matches it firmly. Clone size is not always given. Where it is, it says once, few, many or a class for expanded clones.

TRBV20-1	-	many	TRBJ1-2	TGCAGTGCTAGACGCAGGGCCTATGGCTACACCTTC	CSARRRAYGYTF
TRBV12-3/TRBV12-4	TRBD1	many	TRBJ1-5	TGTGCCAGCATTCAGGGGGTTAGCAATCAGCCCCAGCATTTT	CASIQGVSNQPQHF
TRBV28	-	few	TRBJ2-7	TGTGCCAGCAGGACTTCGTACTACGAGCAGTACTTC	CASRTSYYEQYF
TRBV6-6	TRBD2	-	TRBJ2-3	TGTGCCAGCAACCTAGCGGGAGTAGATACGCAGTATTTT	CASNLAGVDTQYF
TRBV12-3/TRBV12-4	-	-	TRBJ2-6	TGTGCCAGCACCCAACCTGGGGCCAACGTCCTGACTTTC	CASTQPGANVLTF
TRBV27	TRBD1	many	TRBJ2-7	TGTGCCAGCAGTCCCGACAGGGAGAAAGAGGAGCAGTACTTC	CASSPDREKEEQYF
TRBV7-6	-	many	TRBJ2-1	TGTGCCAGCAGCCACCCCTATAGGACCAATGAGCAGTTCTTC	CASSHPYRTNEQFF
TRBV27	-	few	TRBJ2-1	TGTGCCAGCAGTTTACAGAACACACACAATGAGCAGTTCTTC	CASSLQNTHNEQFF
TRBV7-2	TRBD1	many	TRBJ2-7	TGTGCCAGCGGGCATCCCCCTCGGACAGGGCACTACGAGCAGTACTTC	CASGHPPRTGHYEQYF
TRBV7-2	TRBD2	few	TRBJ2-1	TGTGCCAGCAGCTTAGCTCGGACTAGCCTTCCCAGCTCCTACAATGAGCAGTTCTTC	CASSLARTSLPSSYNEQFF
TRBV15	TRBD1	many	TRBJ1-4	TGTGCCACCAGCAGAGCCCGACAGGGGCTATCCTCAACTAATGAAAAACTGTTTTTT	CATSRARQGLSSTNEKLFF
TRBV28	TRBD1	-	TRBJ2-3	TGTGCCAGCAGCTCTTTTTACAGGGGTCGTCTAGATACGCAGTATTTT	CASSSFYRGRLDTQYF
TRBV7-9	-	many	TRBJ1-1	TGTGCCAGCAGCTTTTCCGAGGGCCAGCTCTCTTTCTTT	CASSFSEGQLSFF
TRBV19	-	many	TRBJ2-7	TGTGCCAGTAGTATTGACAGGTACGAGCAGTACTTC	CASSIDRYEQYF
TRBV19	TRBD1	-	TRBJ1-5	TGTGCCAGTAGGGTCACAGGGGGCAATCAGCCCCAGCATTTT	CASRVTGGNQPQHF
TRBV7-3	-	many	TRBJ1-1	TGTGCCAGCAGCTTATCCCCAGGGATGAACACTGAAGCTTTCTTT	CASSLSPGMNTEAFF
TRBV7-8	-	few	TRBJ1-5	TGTGCCAGCAGCTTAGGAAGGGGCTATCAGCCCCAGCATTTT	CASSLGRGYQPQHF
TRBV12-3/TRBV12-4	-	-	TRBJ2-5	TGTGCCAGCAGCCGCAGGGTTGGGACCCAGTACTTC	CASSRRVGTQYF
TRBV7-4	-	many	TRBJ2-6	TGTGCCAGCAGCCCGACCGACCTCCGGGGCCAAGGCGCTGGGGCCAACGTCCTGACTTTC	CASSPTDLRGQGAGANVLTF
TRBV4-3	-	many	TRBJ2-4	TGCGCCAGCAGCCAAGCTAGGGGAAACATTCAGTACTTC	CASSQARGNIQYF
TRBV29-1	-	-	TRBJ2-2	TGCAGCGTTGTACCCGGGACGGAGAACACCGGGGAGCTGTTTTTT	CSVVPGTENTGELFF
TRBV28	-	-	TRBJ1-5	TGTGCCAGCAGTTTAATCGGGGAAACCGATCAGCCCCAGCATTTT	CASSLIGETDQPQHF
TRBV25-1	-	many	TRBJ2-6	TGTGCCAGCAGTGTTACAGGGAAGTCTGGGGCCAACGTCCTGACTTTC	CASSVTGKSGANVLTF
TRBV24-1	-	few	TRBJ2-7	TGTGCCTCCCCAGGGCGTGGGCAGTACTTC	CASPGRGQYF
TRBV20-1	TRBD2	many	TRBJ2-5	TGCAGTGCACGACTAGCGGGGGGGGAGACCCAGTACTTC	CSARLAGGETQYF
TRBV12-3/TRBV12-4	TRBD1	many	TRBJ1-2	TGTGCCAGCAGCTGGGACAGGAGCTATGGCTACACCTTC	CASSWDRSYGYTF
TRBV28	-	many	TRBJ2-7	TGTGCCAGCAGGGATGACGGAGCGGGCGAGCAGTACTTC	CASRDDGAGEQYF
TRBV12-3/TRBV12-4	TRBD1	many	TRBJ1-5	TGTGCCAGCAGTTTAGTCGGACAGGGGGTTACTCAGCCCCAGCATTTT	CASSLVGQGVTQPQHF